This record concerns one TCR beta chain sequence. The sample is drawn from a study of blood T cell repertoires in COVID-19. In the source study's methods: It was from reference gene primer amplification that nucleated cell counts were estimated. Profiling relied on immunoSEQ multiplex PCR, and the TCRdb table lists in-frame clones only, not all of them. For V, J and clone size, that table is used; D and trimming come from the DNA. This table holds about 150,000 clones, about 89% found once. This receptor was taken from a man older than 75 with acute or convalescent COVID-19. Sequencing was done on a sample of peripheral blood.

CDR3 residues: CASSGKKTGTNTGELFF. DNA for the CDR3: TGTGCCAGCAGCGGCAAGAAGACAGGGACGAACACCGGGGAGCTGTTTTTT. The chain combines TRBV9 with TRBJ2-2, with 7 bases aligning to TRBD1. The ends lost 3 bases at V and 0 bases at J; junction bases unmatched: 8. CDR1 and CDR2 (germline): SGDLS, YYNGEE. The CDR3 runs 17 residues.